A selection of T cell receptor beta chains follows, all from one sample in a study of blood T cells in healthy people across ages. TCRdb reanalysed the 5' RACE reads using MiXCR and keeps one entry per CDR3 protein. The sample has 1.5 million to 2 million distinct CDR3 sequences, over 25% seen once. The sequenced material came from blood. Source of these receptors: a woman in her 30s in good health. Each CDR3 is given with its conserved first and last residue. The D gene is left open where the match is weak. Not all rows give a size; the values are once, few, many and, for expanded clones, a class.

TRBJ2-1 - TRBV6-2/TRBV6-3 TRBD2 TGTGCCAGCAGTTACTCGGCTAGCGGGGGGCAATACAATGAGCAGTTCTTC CASSYSASGGQYNEQFF
TRBJ2-7 - TRBV24-1 - TGTGCCACCAGTGATTCGGGACACGGTGGCTACAAGCAGTACTTC CATSDSGHGGYKQYF
TRBJ2-7 - TRBV12-3/TRBV12-4 TRBD1 TGTGCCAGCAGTTTATCCGGACAGGGGGCGAGCGAGCAGTACTTC CASSLSGQGASEQYF
TRBJ1-5 few TRBV10-3 TRBD1 TGTGCCATCAGTGAAACGACAGGGAATGATCAGCCCCAGCATTTT CAISETTGNDQPQHF
TRBJ1-2 many TRBV6-5 TRBD1 TGTGCCAGCAGTCCCTCCGGGACAGGGAACTATGGCTACACCTTC CASSPSGTGNYGYTF
TRBJ2-5 many TRBV10-3 TRBD1 TGTGCCATCAGTGAACTGACAGGGGGGAAAGAGACCCAGTACTTC CAISELTGGKETQYF
TRBJ2-1 many TRBV20-1 TRBD2 TGCAGTGCAAGGACTAGCGGGAGAGGCAATGAGCAGTTCTTC CSARTSGRGNEQFF
TRBJ2-5 many TRBV5-1 - TGCGCCAGCAGCCTTAGGGTCCGGGGCCAAGAGACCCAGTACTTC CASSLRVRGQETQYF
TRBJ1-5 few TRBV4-1 - TGCGCCAGCTCACCCCGGGGGGTTGGCAATCAGCCCCAGCATTTT CASSPRGVGNQPQHF
TRBJ2-5 many TRBV7-9 - TGTGCCAGCAGCCAAGCCTCCCAGGCGGAGACCCAGTACTTC CASSQASQAETQYF
TRBJ2-3 few TRBV21-1 - TGTGCCAGCAAGCCAGGGACAGGGGAAGATACGCAGTATTTT CASKPGTGEDTQYF
TRBJ2-7 many TRBV5-1 - TGCGCCAGCAGCTCGGCGACGGGAACCTACGAGCAGTACTTC CASSSATGTYEQYF
TRBJ2-5 - TRBV9 - TGTGCCAGCAGCGTAGTTGGCAGTATGTCGGAGACCCAGTACTTC CASSVVGSMSETQYF
TRBJ1-1 few TRBV29-1 - TGCAGCGTTGGGGGGTGGATCACTGAAGCTTTCTTT CSVGGWITEAFF
TRBJ1-5 few TRBV12-5 TRBD1 TGTGCTAGTGGGTTCCGGGACAGGGAGCCCCAGCATTTT CASGFRDREPQHF
TRBJ2-1 many TRBV7-2 TRBD2 TGTGCCAGCCAAAGCGGGATTAGCTCCTACAATGAGCAGTTCTTC CASQSGISSYNEQFF
TRBJ1-1 - TRBV5-5 - TGTGCCAGCAGCTTGGAGGGAGCGCGGACTGAAGCTTTCTTT CASSLEGARTEAFF
TRBJ2-1 few TRBV5-1 TRBD1 TGCGCCAGCAGCTATGGACAGGGGCGGCATGAGCAGTTCTTC CASSYGQGRHEQFF
TRBJ2-5 many TRBV12-3/TRBV12-4 TRBD2 TGTGCCAGCAGCCCCGGGACTAGTTCGTCGCAGACCCAGTACTTC CASSPGTSSSQTQYF
TRBJ1-1 - TRBV4-3 TRBD1 TGCGCCAGCAGCCAAGATCATGGGGGACAGGGGACTTTCTTT CASSQDHGGQGTFF
TRBJ2-3 few TRBV25-1 TRBD1 TGTGCCAGCAGTGAAGGGACAGTGTTTACAGATACGCAGTATTTT CASSEGTVFTDTQYF
TRBJ2-7 many TRBV29-1 TRBD2 TGCAGCGTTGTCGGGAGGCTTAAGATCGAGCAGTACTTC CSVVGRLKIEQYF
TRBJ2-7 many TRBV7-3 TRBD1 TGTGCCAGCAGCCCCTCCGGGACAGGGCTCGACGAGCAGTACTTC CASSPSGTGLDEQYF
TRBJ1-2 few TRBV7-9 - TGTGCCAGCAGCGCGAGCATCCCTTCGGGCTACACCTTC CASSASIPSGYTF
TRBJ2-5 few TRBV10-3 TRBD1 TGTGCCATCAGTAAGGACAGGGGCGGAGAGACCCAGTACTTC CAISKDRGGETQYF
TRBJ1-2 - TRBV28 - TGTGCCAGCAGTTTCGGGGTGCCCTATGGCTACACCTTC CASSFGVPYGYTF
TRBJ2-5 many TRBV4-1 TRBD2 TGCGCCAGCAGCCAAGATAGCGGGGAAGAGACCCAGTACTTC CASSQDSGEETQYF
TRBJ2-3 - TRBV5-1 TRBD1 TGCGCCAGCAGCCCCGGGACAGAGGATGATACGCAGTATTTT CASSPGTEDDTQYF
TRBJ1-3 few TRBV7-6 - TGTGCCAGCGGGAGCGATGGGAGCTCTGGAAACACCATATATTTT CASGSDGSSGNTIYF
TRBJ2-3 many TRBV5-1 TRBD2 TGCGCCAGCAGCGCGCGACTAGCGGCAGATACGCAGTATTTT CASSARLAADTQYF
TRBJ2-3 - TRBV3-1 - TGTGCCAGCAAGGGATCCCCCACAGATACGCAGTATTTT CASKGSPTDTQYF
TRBJ1-4 - TRBV27 - TGTGCCAGCAGTTTACGCTCATCAAATGAAAAACGGTTTTTT CASSLRSSNEKRFF